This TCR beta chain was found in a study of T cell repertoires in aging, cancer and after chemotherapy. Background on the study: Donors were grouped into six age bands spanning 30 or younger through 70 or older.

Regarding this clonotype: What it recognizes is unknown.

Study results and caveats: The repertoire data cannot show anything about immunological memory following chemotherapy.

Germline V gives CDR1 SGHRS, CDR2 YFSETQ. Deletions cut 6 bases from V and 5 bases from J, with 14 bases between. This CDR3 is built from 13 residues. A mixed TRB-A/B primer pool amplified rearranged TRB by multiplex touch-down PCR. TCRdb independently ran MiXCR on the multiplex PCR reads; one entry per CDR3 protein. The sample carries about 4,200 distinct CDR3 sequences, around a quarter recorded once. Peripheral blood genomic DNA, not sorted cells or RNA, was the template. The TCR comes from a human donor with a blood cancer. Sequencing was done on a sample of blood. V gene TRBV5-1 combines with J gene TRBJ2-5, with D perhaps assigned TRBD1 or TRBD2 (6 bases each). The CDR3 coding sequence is TGCGCCAGCAATCCGGGGGCGGGTGAGACCCAGTACTTC. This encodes CASNPGAGETQYF.